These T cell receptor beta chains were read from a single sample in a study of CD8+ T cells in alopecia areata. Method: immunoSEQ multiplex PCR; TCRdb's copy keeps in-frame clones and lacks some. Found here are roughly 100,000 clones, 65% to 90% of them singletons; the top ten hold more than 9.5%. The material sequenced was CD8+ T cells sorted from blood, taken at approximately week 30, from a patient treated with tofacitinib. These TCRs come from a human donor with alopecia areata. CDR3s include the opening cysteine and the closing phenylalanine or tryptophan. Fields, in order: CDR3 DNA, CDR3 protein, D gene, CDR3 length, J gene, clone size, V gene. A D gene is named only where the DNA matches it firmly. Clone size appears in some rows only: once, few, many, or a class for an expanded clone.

CDR3nt: TGCAGCGTTGAAGATGATTGGACAAGCAATGAGCAGTTCTTC
CDR3aa: CSVEDDWTSNEQFF
d_gene: .
len: 14
j_gene: TRBJ2-1
abundance: few
v_gene: TRBV29-1

CDR3nt: TGTGCCAGTACCGCGGGACTAGCGGGAACCTACGAGCAGTACTTC
CDR3aa: CASTAGLAGTYEQYF
d_gene: TRBD2
len: 15
j_gene: TRBJ2-7
abundance: .
v_gene: TRBV19

CDR3nt: TGCGCCAGCAGTCTTTCCGGGACAGGGGGCGACGAGCAGTACTTC
CDR3aa: CASSLSGTGGDEQYF
d_gene: TRBD1
len: 15
j_gene: TRBJ2-7
abundance: .
v_gene: TRBV10-1

CDR3nt: TGTGCCAGCAGCTTGCCCCGGGAGTGGCTAGATACGCAGTATTTT
CDR3aa: CASSLPREWLDTQYF
d_gene: .
len: 15
j_gene: TRBJ2-3
abundance: .
v_gene: TRBV7-9

CDR3nt: TGTGCCAGCAGTTTATCGCCCGGGACCGGGGAGCTGTTTTTT
CDR3aa: CASSLSPGTGELFF
d_gene: .
len: 14
j_gene: TRBJ2-2
abundance: .
v_gene: TRBV27

CDR3nt: TGTGCCAGCAGTGAGAGGGGTCCTAACTACGAGCAGTACTTC
CDR3aa: CASSERGPNYEQYF
d_gene: .
len: 14
j_gene: TRBJ2-7
abundance: .
v_gene: TRBV2

CDR3nt: TGTGCCAGCAGCTTATCAGCCAGTGAGCAGTTCTTC
CDR3aa: CASSLSASEQFF
d_gene: .
len: 12
j_gene: TRBJ2-1
abundance: once
v_gene: TRBV11-2

CDR3nt: TGCAGCGTTGATGAGGGGGCTCTCGATGGCTACACCTTC
CDR3aa: CSVDEGALDGYTF
d_gene: TRBD1
len: 13
j_gene: TRBJ1-2
abundance: .
v_gene: TRBV29-1

CDR3nt: TGTGCCAGCAGTTTGCGGGAGAAGGGCACCGGGGAGCTGTTTTTT
CDR3aa: CASSLREKGTGELFF
d_gene: TRBD2
len: 15
j_gene: TRBJ2-2
abundance: few
v_gene: TRBV27

CDR3nt: TGTGCCAGTAAGGACCGGGACAGGGCTATCTGGGGCAACAATGAGCAGTTCTTC
CDR3aa: CASKDRDRAIWGNNEQFF
d_gene: TRBD1
len: 18
j_gene: TRBJ2-1
abundance: .
v_gene: TRBV19

CDR3nt: TGTGCCAGCAGCTTGGACTCTCATCTTGGCTACACCTTC
CDR3aa: CASSLDSHLGYTF
d_gene: .
len: 13
j_gene: TRBJ1-2
abundance: .
v_gene: TRBV5-4

CDR3nt: TGTGCCAGCAGTCGATCCGGGGTGGGGACTGAAGCTTTCTTT
CDR3aa: CASSRSGVGTEAFF
d_gene: .
len: 14
j_gene: TRBJ1-1
abundance: .
v_gene: TRBV28

CDR3nt: TGTGCCAGCAGCCAAGATCGGACAGATACGCAGTATTTT
CDR3aa: CASSQDRTDTQYF
d_gene: .
len: 13
j_gene: TRBJ2-3
abundance: .
v_gene: TRBV14

CDR3nt: TGTGCCAGCAGTTGGTCCCGGGTCCTTAGCTCCTACGAGCAGTACTTC
CDR3aa: CASSWSRVLSSYEQYF
d_gene: .
len: 16
j_gene: TRBJ2-7
abundance: .
v_gene: TRBV28

CDR3nt: TGTGCCTGTTCGCCTAGGAGAGGCTATGGCTACACCTTC
CDR3aa: CACSPRRGYGYTF
d_gene: .
len: 13
j_gene: TRBJ1-2
abundance: .
v_gene: TRBV6-6

CDR3nt: TGCAGCGTCCCCGAGGGGGCCGGGGAGCTGTTTTTT
CDR3aa: CSVPEGAGELFF
d_gene: .
len: 12
j_gene: TRBJ2-2
abundance: .
v_gene: TRBV29-1

CDR3nt: TGTGCCAGCAGCTCCCCCTTCTCTGGGGCCAACGTCCTGACTTTC
CDR3aa: CASSSPFSGANVLTF
d_gene: .
len: 15
j_gene: TRBJ2-6
abundance: .
v_gene: TRBV7-9

CDR3nt: TGTGCCAGCAGCCACGGGGGGAGCACAGATACGCAGTATTTT
CDR3aa: CASSHGGSTDTQYF
d_gene: TRBD2
len: 14
j_gene: TRBJ2-3
abundance: .
v_gene: TRBV7-6

CDR3nt: TGCAGCGTGGATGGACTAGCGGGAGGTTGGGAGACCCAGTACTTC
CDR3aa: CSVDGLAGGWETQYF
d_gene: TRBD2
len: 15
j_gene: TRBJ2-5
abundance: .
v_gene: TRBV29-1

CDR3nt: TGTGCCAGCAGTGGACCCGGGGCAAACACCGGGGAGCTGTTTTTT
CDR3aa: CASSGPGANTGELFF
d_gene: .
len: 15
j_gene: TRBJ2-2
abundance: .
v_gene: TRBV25-1

CDR3nt: TGTGCCAGCAGCCCTAGTCCCGGGACAGGGAGCTACAATGAGCAGTTCTTC
CDR3aa: CASSPSPGTGSYNEQFF
d_gene: TRBD1
len: 17
j_gene: TRBJ2-1
abundance: .
v_gene: TRBV7-3

CDR3nt: TGTGCCAGCAGCTTAAGGGGCCGAAGCACAGATACGCAGTATTTT
CDR3aa: CASSLRGRSTDTQYF
d_gene: .
len: 15
j_gene: TRBJ2-3
abundance: .
v_gene: TRBV13

CDR3nt: TGTGCCAGCGGGGGCGCAGGCACCTTC
CDR3aa: CASGGAGTF
d_gene: .
len: 9
j_gene: TRBJ1-2
abundance: .
v_gene: TRBV19

CDR3nt: TGCAGCGTTGTCGATAGGGGGAACTACGAGCAGTACTTC
CDR3aa: CSVVDRGNYEQYF
d_gene: .
len: 13
j_gene: TRBJ2-7
abundance: .
v_gene: TRBV29-1

CDR3nt: TGTGCCAGCGGATCCTGGGAGAGCCAAGAGACCCAGTACTTC
CDR3aa: CASGSWESQETQYF
d_gene: .
len: 14
j_gene: TRBJ2-5
abundance: .
v_gene: TRBV27

CDR3nt: TGTGCCGGGAGACAGGGCGGGGGAGGGACAGATACGCAGTATTTT
CDR3aa: CAGRQGGGGTDTQYF
d_gene: .
len: 15
j_gene: TRBJ2-3
abundance: .
v_gene: TRBV27

CDR3nt: TGCAGCGTTGACAATTTCGGACTAGCGGGAGAGGGGAATGAGCAGTTCTTC
CDR3aa: CSVDNFGLAGEGNEQFF
d_gene: TRBD2
len: 17
j_gene: TRBJ2-1
abundance: .
v_gene: TRBV29-1

CDR3nt: TGTGCCAGCAGCCCGATGGTAGACAACTATGGCTACACCTTC
CDR3aa: CASSPMVDNYGYTF
d_gene: .
len: 14
j_gene: TRBJ1-2
abundance: .
v_gene: TRBV7-9

CDR3nt: TGTGCCAGCAGCTCATCAGACAGTTTGAATGGCTACACCTTC
CDR3aa: CASSSSDSLNGYTF
d_gene: .
len: 14
j_gene: TRBJ1-2
abundance: .
v_gene: TRBV7-9

CDR3nt: TGTGCCAGCAGCCCCCAAGGGTACCAAGAGACCCAGTACTTC
CDR3aa: CASSPQGYQETQYF
d_gene: .
len: 14
j_gene: TRBJ2-5
abundance: few
v_gene: TRBV7-8

CDR3nt: TGTGCCAGCAGCAAAGGACACACAAGCTCCTACGAGCAGTACTTC
CDR3aa: CASSKGHTSSYEQYF
d_gene: .
len: 15
j_gene: TRBJ2-7
abundance: .
v_gene: TRBV7-2

CDR3nt: TGTGCCAGCAGAATAACCGGACGCGCTGTCACAGATACGCAGTATTTT
CDR3aa: CASRITGRAVTDTQYF
d_gene: .
len: 16
j_gene: TRBJ2-3
abundance: .
v_gene: TRBV7-9

CDR3nt: TGTGCCAGCAGCTCCGGAATAGCGGGACACCTACAGGGGCAGTACTTC
CDR3aa: CASSSGIAGHLQGQYF
d_gene: .
len: 16
j_gene: TRBJ2-5
abundance: few
v_gene: TRBV5-4

CDR3nt: TGTGCCAGCAGCTTGTCGCTAGCGGGAGTGCGGGAGCAGTACTTC
CDR3aa: CASSLSLAGVREQYF
d_gene: TRBD2
len: 15
j_gene: TRBJ2-7
abundance: .
v_gene: TRBV7-9

CDR3nt: TGCAGCGTTGTAGGTGGGACCGCCTACGAGCAGTACTTC
CDR3aa: CSVVGGTAYEQYF
d_gene: .
len: 13
j_gene: TRBJ2-7
abundance: .
v_gene: TRBV29-1

CDR3nt: TGTGCCAGCAGCGAAGCGGGCAATGAGCAGTTCTTC
CDR3aa: CASSEAGNEQFF
d_gene: .
len: 12
j_gene: TRBJ2-1
abundance: .
v_gene: TRBV9

CDR3nt: TGTGCCCTGGGCGGAAGCTCCTACGAGCAGTACTTC
CDR3aa: CALGGSSYEQYF
d_gene: .
len: 12
j_gene: TRBJ2-7
abundance: .
v_gene: TRBV30

CDR3nt: TGTGCCAGCGGTTACACAGGGTACGAGCAGTACTTC
CDR3aa: CASGYTGYEQYF
d_gene: .
len: 12
j_gene: TRBJ2-7
abundance: .
v_gene: TRBV27

CDR3nt: TGTGCCAGTAGTATGGGCCAGAGCTACGAGCAGTACTTC
CDR3aa: CASSMGQSYEQYF
d_gene: .
len: 13
j_gene: TRBJ2-7
abundance: .
v_gene: TRBV19

CDR3nt: TGTGCCAGCGGAAACAATGAGCAGTTCTTC
CDR3aa: CASGNNEQFF
d_gene: .
len: 10
j_gene: TRBJ2-1
abundance: .
v_gene: TRBV9

CDR3nt: TGTGCCAGCAGCATCACCGGGACAGGGGGCGCCGTGCAGTACTTC
CDR3aa: CASSITGTGGAVQYF
d_gene: TRBD1
len: 15
j_gene: TRBJ2-7
abundance: .
v_gene: TRBV5-4

CDR3nt: TGTGCCAGCAGTCCGGACTTCACCGAGCAGTACTTC
CDR3aa: CASSPDFTEQYF
d_gene: .
len: 12
j_gene: TRBJ2-7
abundance: .
v_gene: TRBV27

CDR3nt: TGTGCCAGCAGCCGCCCTAGGTCGGCTAGCGGATTTTACGAGCAGTACTTC
CDR3aa: CASSRPRSASGFYEQYF
d_gene: TRBD2
len: 17
j_gene: TRBJ2-7
abundance: few
v_gene: TRBV7-2

CDR3nt: TGTGCCAGCAGCCCGCGACAGGGCCCCGACAATGAGCAGTTCTTC
CDR3aa: CASSPRQGPDNEQFF
d_gene: TRBD1
len: 15
j_gene: TRBJ2-1
abundance: .
v_gene: TRBV7-8

CDR3nt: TGTGCCAGCAGTTATCTCCAGGGGTCCGGGGAGCTGTTTTTT
CDR3aa: CASSYLQGSGELFF
d_gene: .
len: 14
j_gene: TRBJ2-2
abundance: .
v_gene: TRBV6-5

CDR3nt: TGTGCCTGGAGTGTCGGGACAGGTAACTACGAGCAGTACTTC
CDR3aa: CAWSVGTGNYEQYF
d_gene: TRBD1
len: 14
j_gene: TRBJ2-7
abundance: .
v_gene: TRBV30

CDR3nt: TGTGCCAGCAGCCTCGCCGTAGCTCGCAATGAGCAGTTCTTC
CDR3aa: CASSLAVARNEQFF
d_gene: .
len: 14
j_gene: TRBJ2-1
abundance: .
v_gene: TRBV14

CDR3nt: TGTGCCAGCAGCCCCTCCCCCCCGGGGGACTACGAGCAGTACTTC
CDR3aa: CASSPSPPGDYEQYF
d_gene: .
len: 15
j_gene: TRBJ2-7
abundance: .
v_gene: TRBV7-9

CDR3nt: TGTGCCTGGAGTGTTTTGCGGGACCTAACCAAGCAGTACTTC
CDR3aa: CAWSVLRDLTKQYF
d_gene: .
len: 14
j_gene: TRBJ2-7
abundance: .
v_gene: TRBV30

CDR3nt: TGTGCCAGCAGCCAAGAGTGGCCCACAGATACGCAGTATTTT
CDR3aa: CASSQEWPTDTQYF
d_gene: .
len: 14
j_gene: TRBJ2-3
abundance: .
v_gene: TRBV4-2

CDR3nt: TGCAGCGTGACTGGGGACGAGCAGTACTTC
CDR3aa: CSVTGDEQYF
d_gene: .
len: 10
j_gene: TRBJ2-7
abundance: .
v_gene: TRBV29-1

CDR3nt: TGTGCCAGCAGCAAAAACAATGAGCAGTTCTTC
CDR3aa: CASSKNNEQFF
d_gene: .
len: 11
j_gene: TRBJ2-1
abundance: .
v_gene: TRBV7-9

CDR3nt: TGCGCCAGCAGCTTCTCCGGGACTAGCGGAGAGACCCAGTACTTC
CDR3aa: CASSFSGTSGETQYF
d_gene: TRBD2
len: 15
j_gene: TRBJ2-5
abundance: .
v_gene: TRBV4-1

CDR3nt: TGTGCCAGCAGCTCACAGGGGGCTGAAGCTTTCTTT
CDR3aa: CASSSQGAEAFF
d_gene: TRBD1
len: 12
j_gene: TRBJ1-1
abundance: .
v_gene: TRBV7-6